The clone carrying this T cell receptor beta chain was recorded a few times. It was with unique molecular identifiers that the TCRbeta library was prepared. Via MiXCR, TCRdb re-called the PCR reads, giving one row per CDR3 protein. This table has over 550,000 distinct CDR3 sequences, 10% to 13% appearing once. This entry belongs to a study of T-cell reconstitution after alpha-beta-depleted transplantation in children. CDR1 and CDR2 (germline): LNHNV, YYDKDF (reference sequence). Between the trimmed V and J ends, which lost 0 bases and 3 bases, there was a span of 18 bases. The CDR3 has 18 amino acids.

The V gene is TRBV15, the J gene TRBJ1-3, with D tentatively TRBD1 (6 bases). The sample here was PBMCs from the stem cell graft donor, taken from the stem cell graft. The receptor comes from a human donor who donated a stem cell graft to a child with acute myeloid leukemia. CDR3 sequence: CATSRDGGGGLVGNTIYF. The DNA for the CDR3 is TGTGCCACCAGCAGAGATGGGGGGGGCGGATTGGTTGGAAACACCATATATTTT.